Below are 14 T cell receptor beta chains sequenced from a single sample in a study of T cell repertoires in cytomegalovirus infection. TCRdb called the reads again in MiXCR, with one record for every CDR3 protein. This table has around 530,000 distinct CDR3 sequences, less than 30% appearing once. Sequenced sample: PBMCs. The receptor set was obtained from a human donor in good health (CMV status not recorded). Some clones in this sample may be carry-over from other donors' samples.

This clonotype has only a few counts. The rearrangement links TRBV11-2 to TRBJ2-7; possible D gene TRBD1, 6 bases. This CDR3 spans 14 amino acids. The germline V gene has CDR1 SGHAT and CDR2 FQNNGV. The germline V and J ends were trimmed by 0 bases and 3 bases, with 9 bases remaining between them. CDR3 region: CASSLDMDSYEQYF. CDR3 coding DNA: TGTGCCAGCAGCTTAGATATGGACAGCTACGAGCAGTACTTC.

This clonotype turned up a few times. V usage is TRBV6-2 or TRBV6-3 and J usage is TRBJ2-1, with a tentative D call TRBD1 (5 bases). The CDR3 covers 14 residues. V was cut by 4 bases and J by 4 bases, with 11 bases left in between. CDR1 and CDR2 from the germline V gene are MNHEY and SVGEGT. The CDR3 nucleotides read TGTGCCAGCAGTTCAGGGAAACTTTACAATGAGCAGTTCTTC. Translation gives CASSSGKLYNEQFF.

The sample holds a few counts of this clonotype. The V and J genes are TRBV19 and TRBJ1-6; 7 bases are a match to TRBD1. The germline CDR1 and CDR2 sequences are LNHDA and SQIVND (reference sequence). The CDR3 loop spans 14 amino acids. The V gene end was trimmed by 6 bases and the J gene end by 12 bases; junction bases not matched to a gene: 11. In DNA form, the CDR3 reads TGTGCCAGTAGGGAACAGGGGTTAATTCAACCCCTCCACTTT. As protein: CASREQGLIQPLHF.

The sample holds many counts of this clonotype. V gene TRBV7-2 combines with J gene TRBJ2-7; D tentatively reads TRBD1 or TRBD2 (8 bases each). There are 14 residues in the CDR3. The germline V gene has CDR1 SGHTA and CDR2 FQGNSA. The V end was cut by 8 bases, the J end by 6 bases, with 20 bases between. In DNA, the CDR3 is TGTGCCAGCCTTCCCAATAGCGGGACAGGCGAGCAGTACTTC. Amino acids: CASLPNSGTGEQYF.

This chain links TRBV5-1 with TRBJ1-2; D not resolved. Trimming took 1 base from V and 2 from J, leaving 12 bases between them. This CDR3 has 15 residues. Germline V lookup: CDR1 SGHRS, CDR2 YFSETQ. CDR3 protein: CASSLPDWANYGYTF. DNA for the CDR3: TGCGCCAGCAGCTTGCCGGACTGGGCGAACTATGGCTACACCTTC.

This clonotype has at least ten counts. The DNA for the CDR3 is TGTGCCAGCAGCGTGGGGCCGGAGAAGCAGTTCTTC. It yields the protein CASSVGPEKQFF. The J gene is TRBJ2-1, the V gene TRBV7-8; the D gene is possibly TRBD1 (5 bases). Trimming took off 5 bases at V and 11 bases at J, with 13 bases between the two ends. This CDR3 comprises 12 residues. The germline V gene encodes CDR1 SGHVS and CDR2 FQNEAQ.

This clonotype was seen at least ten times. The gene calls are TRBV7-2 and TRBJ1-1, with D unresolved. Germline lookup yields CDR1 SGHTA and CDR2 FQGNSA. The V end was cut by 3 bases, the J end by 3 bases, with 11 bases between. The CDR3 is 14 residues long. The CDR3 nucleotides are TGTGCCAGCAGCTTCGGGAGTCTCGACACTGAAGCTTTCTTT. Its protein is CASSFGSLDTEAFF. Full variable domain (missing parts from reference TRBV7-2 and TRBJ1-1): GAGVSQSPSNKVTEKGKDVELRCDPISGHTALYWYRQSLGQGLEFLIYFQGNSAPDKSGLPSDRFSAERTGGSVSTLTIQRTQQEDSAVYLCASSFGSLDTEAFFGQGTRLTVV.

There are a few counts of this clonotype. The chain links TRBV10-3 to TRBJ1-5, with D uncertain. Germline-derived CDR1 and CDR2 are ENHRY and SYGVKD. Trimming stripped 0 bases from V and 5 bases from J, with 11 bases between. This CDR3 has 15 residues. The CDR3 DNA reads as TGTGCCATCAGTGAGTCGCCATTTGGGGATCAGCCCCAGCATTTT. Protein sequence: CAISESPFGDQPQHF.

The V gene is TRBV24-1, the J gene TRBJ1-5; D not certain. From germline, CDR1 is KGHDR and CDR2 SFDVKD. The CDR3 runs 13 residues. The V end was cut by 5 bases, the J end by 4 bases, with 8 bases between. CDR3 protein: CATSGLENQPQHF. In DNA form, the CDR3 reads TGTGCCACCAGTGGACTGGAGAATCAGCCCCAGCATTTT.

This sequence joins TRBV5-1 and TRBJ2-1; TRBD2 matches 7 bases. CDR3 size: 15 residues. J gave up 8 bases and V 3 bases, and 11 bases lay outside the gene matches. Germline V gives CDR1 SGHRS, CDR2 YFSETQ. Here the CDR3 reads CASSSGGAGYDEQFF. The CDR3 nucleotides are TGCGCCAGCAGCTCAGGTGGAGCGGGATACGATGAGCAGTTCTTC.

V is TRBV11-3 and J is TRBJ1-3; no reliable D call. Germline V gene data show CDR1 as SGHNT and CDR2 as YENEEA. V lost 5 bases and J lost 7, with 18 bases in between. CDR3 size: 15 residues. CDR3 protein: CASSGRQEGKNTIYF. CDR3 sequence (DNA): TGTGCCAGCAGCGGGAGACAAGAGGGCAAGAACACCATATATTTT.

This clonotype was observed many times. The chain links TRBV12-3 or TRBV12-4 to TRBJ1-2; D might be TRBD1 (6 bases). Between the trimmed V and J ends, which lost 3 bases and 3 bases, there was a span of 8 bases. The CDR3 has 13 residues. For the CDR3, the DNA is TGTGCCAGCAGTTTGGGGGCAGACTATGGCTACACCTTC. The encoded protein is CASSLGADYGYTF.

This clonotype was observed once. V is TRBV6-5 and J is TRBJ2-3, with 7 bases aligning to TRBD2. The germline V gene encodes CDR1 MNHEY and CDR2 SVGAGI. Trimming removed 4 bases from V and 4 bases from J; junction bases left unmatched: 8. The CDR3 totals 15 residues. The CDR3: CASSLRGVLADTQYF. Written as DNA, the CDR3 is TGTGCCAGCAGTTTACGGGGGGTTTTGGCAGATACGCAGTATTTT.

This clonotype was recorded many times. This rearrangement joins TRBV7-8 to TRBJ2-7; unclear D gene. CDR1 and CDR2 (germline): SGHVS, FQNEAQ. The length of the CDR3 is 16 residues. V lost 5 bases, J lost 6 bases, and 23 bases lay in between. The DNA of the CDR3 is TGTGCCAGCAGCCCGGTTGGCGACAAGGCGGCGTCCGAGCAGTACTTC. Protein: CASSPVGDKAASEQYF.